This T cell receptor beta chain was retrieved from a study of spatial heterogeneity in lung cancer. Study in general: Alpha-chain sequences were consistently detected in smaller numbers than beta-chain sequences. There were, on average, more than 9.5 raw-read appearances for each unique TCR and UMI combination.

From germline, CDR1 is SNHLY and CDR2 FYNNEI. V lost 1 base and J 1 base, leaving 11 bases between the germline ends. This CDR3 contains 16 residues. Every molecule of TCR cDNA had its own unique molecular identifier. TCRdb ran MiXCR on the 5' RACE reads and lists one entry per CDR3 protein. The repertoire holds 9,500 to 15,000 distinct CDR3 sequences, with approximately 6.2% as singletons. This clonotype was picked up many times. This beta chain appears as a stray read in a library generated for alpha chains; its size is not informative. Indicated time point: sample taken at primary tumor resection. Unsorted whole RNA of tumor, nontumor lung or frozen PBMC was sequenced. Samples came from 70 to 80 TRACERx patients with untreated early-stage lung cancer.

This specimen consisted of normal lung tissue next to the tumor, obtained at surgery. The clonotype was recovered from a male donor with early-stage non-small cell lung cancer. The V and J genes are TRBV2 and TRBJ1-3, with no clear D. CDR3 sequence (DNA): TGTGCCAGCAGTGAAGTTGCTGGAGTATCTGGAAACACCATATATTTT. Residues: CASSEVAGVSGNTIYF.